The clone carrying this TCR beta chain came up many times. The antigen remains unidentified. The junction does not match germline at one end; this may be a read error. The length of the CDR3 is 17 residues. The V gene's germline CDR1 is SGHTA and CDR2 FQGNSA. MiXCR, run by TCRdb on the reads, gives a single entry per CDR3 protein. The data contain around 190,000 distinct CDR3 sequences, over 13% of them singletons. These data come from a study of T cell repertoires in cytomegalovirus infection. Regarding the study as a whole: HLA-C-restricted CMV clonotypes gave the most frequent clonotype in two of eight donors.

The material sequenced was PBMCs. The chain employs TRBV7-2 and TRBJ2-1; TRBD2 agrees at 8 bases. This clonotype originated in a human donor in good health (CMV status not recorded). Some clones in this sample may be carry-over from other donors' samples. CDR3 region: CASSLIGRVVGYNEQFF. The CDR3, as DNA: TGTGCGAGCAGCTTAATCGGGAGGGTCGTAGGGTACAATGAGCAGTTCTTC.